A few counts support the clone carrying this T cell receptor beta chain. Its antigen is as yet unknown. The length of the CDR3 is 12 residues. CDR1 DFQATT and CDR2 SNEGSKA come from the germline V gene (reference sequence). Trimming stripped 5 bases from V and 2 bases from J, with 10 bases between. The source of the sample is a study of early T cells in non-severe SARS-CoV-2 infection. Whole-study context: Sequencing of unsorted whole blood was done on bulk RNA, leaving chains unpaired. General study findings and limits: There was a bias toward anti-spike CD8 responses in VDJdb matching, which missed private and CD4 specificities.

TCRdb re-called the 5' RACE reads with MiXCR, one entry per CDR3 protein. The sample holds around 30,000 distinct CDR3 sequences, 4% to 4.5% seen once. The chain recombines TRBV20-1 with TRBJ2-7; D uncertain. This clonotype was sampled from an adult who was a healthcare worker with PCR-confirmed SARS-CoV-2 infection or an uninfected control (not recorded which). The sequencing input was whole blood. In DNA, the CDR3 is TGCAGTGCTCCGGACCCTGCCTACGAGCAGTACTTC. The encoded protein is CSAPDPAYEQYF.